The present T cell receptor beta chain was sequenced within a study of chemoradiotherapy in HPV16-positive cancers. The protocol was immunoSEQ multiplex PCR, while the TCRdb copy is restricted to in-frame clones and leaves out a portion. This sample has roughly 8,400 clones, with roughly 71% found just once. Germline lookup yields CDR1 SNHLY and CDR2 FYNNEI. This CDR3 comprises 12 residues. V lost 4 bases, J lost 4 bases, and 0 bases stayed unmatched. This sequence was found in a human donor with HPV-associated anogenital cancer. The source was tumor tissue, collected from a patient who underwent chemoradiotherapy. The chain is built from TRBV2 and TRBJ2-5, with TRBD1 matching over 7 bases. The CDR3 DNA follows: TGTGCCAGCAGTGGGGACAGAGAGACCCAGTACTTC. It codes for CASSGDRETQYF.